The source of this T cell receptor beta chain is a study of blood T cell repertoires in COVID-19. As for the study in general: The analysed material was cDNA or gDNA that came from T cells, B-cell-depleted T cells, or PBMCs.

Assay: immunoSEQ multiplex PCR; the TCRdb copy retains only in-frame clones and omits some. The data hold 96,000 or so clones, with 80% to 90% observed a single time. CDR1 is SGHNT, CDR2 YYREEE, per germline (reference sequence). Trimming stripped 2 bases from V and 5 bases from J, with 15 bases between. The CDR3 covers 15 residues. The origin of this receptor is a human donor with COVID-19, enrolled during active disease. The donor label of this sample is uncertain. The rearrangement links TRBV5-4 to TRBJ2-3; perhaps TRBD2 as D (6 bases). The specimen sequenced was peripheral blood. Here the CDR3 DNA reads TGTGCCAGCAGCTTTGGAGGGGCCTGGGGAGATACGCAGTATTTT. Translated: CASSFGGAWGDTQYF.